The T cell receptor (beta chain) under discussion was sequenced for a study of blood T cell repertoires in COVID-19. About the study: The origin of the acute and convalescent COVID-19 samples was the United States, Italy and Spain. T cells, B-cell-depleted T cells, or PBMCs provided the cDNA or gDNA that served as material.

Clones were sequenced by immunoSEQ multiplex PCR, and TCRdb holds only the in-frame ones, with some missing. The sample has around 450,000 clones, nearly 90% seen once. The sequence came from a woman aged 18-29 years with acute COVID-19. The sequencing sample was made of PBMCs or T cells enriched from blood (not recorded which).

CDR3 sequence (DNA): TGCGCCACCATGGGAGGTGGGACTGAGGTCCGCTACGAGCAGTACTTC. Translation: CATMGGGTEVRYEQYF. This sequence joins TRBV5-1 and TRBJ2-7; the D gene is possibly TRBD2 (6 bases). Germline assignment: CDR1 SGHRS and CDR2 YFSETQ. The CDR3 is 16 residues long. The germline V and J ends were trimmed by 9 bases and 3 bases, with 25 bases remaining between them.